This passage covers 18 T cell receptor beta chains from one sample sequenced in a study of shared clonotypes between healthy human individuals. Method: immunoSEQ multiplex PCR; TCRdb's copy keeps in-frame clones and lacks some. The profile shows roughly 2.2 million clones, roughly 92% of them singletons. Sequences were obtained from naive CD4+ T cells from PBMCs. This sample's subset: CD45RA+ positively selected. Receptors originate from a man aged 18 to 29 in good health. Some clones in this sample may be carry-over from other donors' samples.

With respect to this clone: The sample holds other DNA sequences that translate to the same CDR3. CDR3 residues: CASSGGQGLNYGYTF. The DNA for the CDR3 is TGTGCCAGCAGCGGGGGACAGGGGCTGAACTATGGCTACACCTTC. V gene TRBV7-9 combines with J gene TRBJ1-2; TRBD1 matches 10 bases. This CDR3 spans 15 amino acids. After removal of 5 bases from V and 2 bases from J, the junction contained 5 bases not matched to a gene. CDR1 and CDR2 (germline): SEHNR, FQNEAQ (reference sequence).

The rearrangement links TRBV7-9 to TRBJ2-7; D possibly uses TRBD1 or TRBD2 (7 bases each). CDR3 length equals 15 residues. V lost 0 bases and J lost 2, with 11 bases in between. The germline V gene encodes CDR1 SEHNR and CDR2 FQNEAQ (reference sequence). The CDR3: CASSLASGGAYEQYF. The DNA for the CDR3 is TGTGCCAGCAGCTTAGCCTCAGGGGGGGCCTACGAGCAGTACTTC.

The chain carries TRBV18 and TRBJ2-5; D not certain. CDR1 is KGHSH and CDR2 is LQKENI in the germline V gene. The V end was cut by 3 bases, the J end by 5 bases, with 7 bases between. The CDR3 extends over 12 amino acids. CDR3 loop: CASSPRMETQYF. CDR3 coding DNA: TGTGCCAGCTCACCTAGGATGGAGACCCAGTACTTC. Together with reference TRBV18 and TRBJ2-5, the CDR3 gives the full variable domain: NAGVMQNPRHLVRRRGQEARLRCSPMKGHSHVYWYRQLPEEGLKFMVYLQKENIIDESGMPKERFSAEFPKEGPSILRIQQVVRGDSAAYFCASSPRMETQYFGPGTRLLVL.

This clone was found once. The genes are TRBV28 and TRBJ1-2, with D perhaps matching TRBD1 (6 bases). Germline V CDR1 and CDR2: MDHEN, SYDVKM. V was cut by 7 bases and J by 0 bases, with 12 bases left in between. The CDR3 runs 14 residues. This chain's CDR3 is CASNQGGANYGYTF. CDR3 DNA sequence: TGTGCCAGCAATCAAGGGGGGGCTAACTATGGCTACACCTTC.

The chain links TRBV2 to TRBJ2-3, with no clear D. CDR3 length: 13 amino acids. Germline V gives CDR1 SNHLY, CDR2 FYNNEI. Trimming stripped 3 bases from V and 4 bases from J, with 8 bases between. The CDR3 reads CASSDGKADTQYF. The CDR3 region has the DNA TGTGCCAGCAGTGACGGAAAGGCAGATACGCAGTATTTT.

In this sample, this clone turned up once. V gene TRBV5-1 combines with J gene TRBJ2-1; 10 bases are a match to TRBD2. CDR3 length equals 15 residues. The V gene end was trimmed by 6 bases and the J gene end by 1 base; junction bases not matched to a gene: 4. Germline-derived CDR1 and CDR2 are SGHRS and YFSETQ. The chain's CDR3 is CASTPAGGSYNEQFF. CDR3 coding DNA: TGCGCCAGCACCCCAGCGGGAGGGTCCTACAATGAGCAGTTCTTC.

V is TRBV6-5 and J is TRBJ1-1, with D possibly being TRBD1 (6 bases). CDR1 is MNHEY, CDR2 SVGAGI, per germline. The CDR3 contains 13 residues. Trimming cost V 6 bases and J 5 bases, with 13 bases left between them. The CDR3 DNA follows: TGTGCCAGCAGGGACAGAGGTGATACTGAAGCTTTCTTT. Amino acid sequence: CASRDRGDTEAFF.

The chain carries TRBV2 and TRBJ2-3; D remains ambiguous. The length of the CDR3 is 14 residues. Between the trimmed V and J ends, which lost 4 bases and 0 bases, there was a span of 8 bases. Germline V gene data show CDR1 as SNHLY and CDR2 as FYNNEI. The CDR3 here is CASSVRRSTDTQYF. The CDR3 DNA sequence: TGTGCCAGCAGTGTCCGTCGTAGCACAGATACGCAGTATTTT.

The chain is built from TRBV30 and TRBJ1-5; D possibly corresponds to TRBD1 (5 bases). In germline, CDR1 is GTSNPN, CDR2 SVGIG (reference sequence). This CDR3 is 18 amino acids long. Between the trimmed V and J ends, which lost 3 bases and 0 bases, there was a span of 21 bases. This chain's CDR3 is CAWSSARDTSYSNQPQHF. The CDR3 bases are TGTGCCTGGAGCTCGGCCAGGGATACTAGTTATAGCAATCAGCCCCAGCATTTT.

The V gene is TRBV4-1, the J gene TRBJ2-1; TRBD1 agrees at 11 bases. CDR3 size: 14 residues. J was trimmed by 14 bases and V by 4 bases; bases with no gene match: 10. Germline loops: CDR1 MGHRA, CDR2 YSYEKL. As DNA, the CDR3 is TGCGCCAGCAGCCCCTTTGTGGGACAGGGGGAAAAGTTCTTC. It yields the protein CASSPFVGQGEKFF.

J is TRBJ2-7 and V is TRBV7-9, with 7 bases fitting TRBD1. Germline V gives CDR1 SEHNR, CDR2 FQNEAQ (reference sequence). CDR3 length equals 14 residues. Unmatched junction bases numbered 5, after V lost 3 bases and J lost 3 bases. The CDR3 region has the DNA TGTGCCAGCAGCTTCGCCGGGACAGTCTACGAGCAGTACTTC. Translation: CASSFAGTVYEQYF.

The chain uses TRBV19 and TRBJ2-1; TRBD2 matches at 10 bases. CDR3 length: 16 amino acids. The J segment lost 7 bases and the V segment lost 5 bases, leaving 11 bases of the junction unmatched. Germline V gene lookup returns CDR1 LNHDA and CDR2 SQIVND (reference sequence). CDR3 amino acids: CASSLSSGGEWNEQFF. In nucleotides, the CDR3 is TGTGCCAGTAGTCTTTCTAGCGGGGGTGAGTGGAATGAGCAGTTCTTC.

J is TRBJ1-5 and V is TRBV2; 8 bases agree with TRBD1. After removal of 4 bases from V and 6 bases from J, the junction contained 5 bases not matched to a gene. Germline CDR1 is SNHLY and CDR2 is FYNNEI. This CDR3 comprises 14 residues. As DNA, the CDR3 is TGTGCCAGCAGTGCTACAGGGGGGGTTCAGCCCCAGCATTTT. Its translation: CASSATGGVQPQHF.

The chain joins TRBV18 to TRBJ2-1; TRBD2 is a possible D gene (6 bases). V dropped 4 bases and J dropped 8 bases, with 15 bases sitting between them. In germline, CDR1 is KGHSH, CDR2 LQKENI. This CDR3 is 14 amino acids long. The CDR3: CASSLQRAGDEQFF. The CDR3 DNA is TGTGCCAGCTCACTACAGCGGGCGGGCGATGAGCAGTTCTTC.

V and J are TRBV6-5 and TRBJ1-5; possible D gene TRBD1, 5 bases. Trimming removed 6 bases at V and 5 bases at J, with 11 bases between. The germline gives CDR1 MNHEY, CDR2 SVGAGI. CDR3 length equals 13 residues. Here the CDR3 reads CASSRDGYQPQHF. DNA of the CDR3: TGTGCCAGCAGCCGGGACGGATATCAGCCCCAGCATTTT.

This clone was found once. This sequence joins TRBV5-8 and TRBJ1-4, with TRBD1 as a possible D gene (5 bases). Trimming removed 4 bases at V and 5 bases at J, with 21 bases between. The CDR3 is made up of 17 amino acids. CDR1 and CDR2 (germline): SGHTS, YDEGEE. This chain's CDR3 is CASSTSGYRGLNEKLFF. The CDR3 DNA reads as TGTGCCAGCAGCACGTCGGGTTATCGGGGCCTGAATGAAAAACTGTTTTTT.

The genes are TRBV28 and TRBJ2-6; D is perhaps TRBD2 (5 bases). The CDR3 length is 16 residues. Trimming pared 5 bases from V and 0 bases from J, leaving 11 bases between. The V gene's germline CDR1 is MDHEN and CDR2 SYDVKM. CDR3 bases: TGTGCCAGCAGTGCAGGTGGGAGCTCTGGGGCCAACGTCCTGACTTTC. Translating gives CASSAGGSSGANVLTF.

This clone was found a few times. For the CDR3, the DNA is TGCAGCGGGGGGGACAGAGAGAACACTGAAGCTTTCTTT. Encoded protein: CSGGDRENTEAFF. The chain carries TRBV29-1 and TRBJ1-1; 7 bases map to TRBD1. This CDR3 has 13 amino acids. CDR1 SQVTM and CDR2 ANQGSEA come from the germline V gene. The ends lost 7 bases at V and 1 base at J; junction bases unmatched: 6. Variable domain in full (rest from reference TRBV29-1 and TRBJ1-1): SAVISQKPSRDICQRGTSLTIQCQVDSQVTMMFWYRQQPGQSLTLIATANQGSEATYESGFVIDKFPISRPNLTFSTLTVSNMSPEDSSIYLCSGGDRENTEAFFGQGTRLTVV.